Presented here are 25 T cell receptor beta chains from one specimen sequenced in a study of shared clonotypes between healthy human individuals. The repertoire was sequenced with immunoSEQ multiplex PCR; TCRdb's copy has only in-frame clones and lacks some. The data contain nearly 500,000 clones, roughly four fifths of them singletons. Sequenced sample: PBMCs. All receptors come from a woman aged 35 to 49 in good health. Some clones in this sample may be carry-over from other donors' samples.

Only one count was recorded for this clone. The chain is built from TRBV6-1 and TRBJ1-5; D remains unclear. V dropped 5 bases and J dropped 8 bases, with 13 bases sitting between them. This CDR3 comprises 13 residues. Germline CDR1 and CDR2: MNHNS and SASEGT. The CDR3 reads CASSNQRIEPQHF. Here the CDR3 DNA reads TGTGCCAGCAGTAACCAGAGAATCGAGCCCCAGCATTTT.

The V call is TRBV6-5, the J call TRBJ1-2; 7 positions agree with TRBD1. The V and J ends lost 4 bases and 2 bases, in that order; junction bases with no gene match: 10. This CDR3 has 16 amino acids. Germline CDR1 MNHEY, CDR2 SVGAGI. CDR3 sequence: CASSSTIPGQNYGYTF. The CDR3 DNA sequence: TGTGCCAGCAGTTCCACGATTCCGGGACAGAACTATGGCTACACCTTC.

The CDR3 sequence: CAWSGQTNQPQHF. The CDR3 bases are TGTGCCTGGAGTGGTCAGACCAATCAGCCCCAGCATTTT. The chain couples TRBV30 to TRBJ1-5; D uncertain. V lost 1 base, J lost 3 bases, and 7 bases lay in between. This CDR3 has 13 amino acids. CDR1 and CDR2 from the germline V gene are GTSNPN and SVGIG (reference sequence).

This clone was seen at least ten times. J is TRBJ2-1 and V is TRBV13; D remains unclear. The germline V gene encodes CDR1 PRHDT and CDR2 FYEKMQ (reference sequence). The CDR3 consists of 13 residues. The V and J ends lost 7 bases and 1 base respectively, with 8 bases between them. The DNA of the CDR3 is TGTGCCAGCAAGGTGGGGTCCTACAATGAGCAGTTCTTC. It yields the protein CASKVGSYNEQFF.

V gene TRBV28 combines with J gene TRBJ1-3; D remains unclear. The CDR3 has 13 residues. Per the germline V gene, CDR1 is MDHEN and CDR2 is SYDVKM. V lost 3 bases and J 4 bases, leaving 7 bases between the germline ends. The CDR3 coding sequence is TGTGCCAGCAGTTTGGGCAGGGGAAACACCATATATTTT. Translating gives CASSLGRGNTIYF.

This chain uses TRBV6-1 with TRBJ2-7; TRBD2 matches at 9 bases. Trimming cost V 1 base and J 1 base; bases outside gene matches: 2. In germline, CDR1 is MNHNS, CDR2 SASEGT. This CDR3 has 15 residues. CDR3 residues: CASSEETSGSYEQYF. For the CDR3, the DNA is TGTGCCAGCAGTGAAGAGACTAGCGGTTCCTACGAGCAGTACTTC.

This chain uses TRBV13 with TRBJ2-7, with TRBD2 identical over 12 bases. This CDR3 contains 16 residues. The trim removed 8 bases at V and 4 bases at J, leaving 12 bases unmatched. The germline CDR1 and CDR2 sequences are PRHDT and FYEKMQ (reference sequence). As DNA, the CDR3 is TGTGCCAGCGGATTGACTAGCGGGAGAGGAAAGTACGAGCAGTACTTC. Encoded protein: CASGLTSGRGKYEQYF.

This sequence joins TRBV7-9 and TRBJ2-7; D gene uncertain. The CDR3 runs 12 residues. CDR1 and CDR2 (germline): SEHNR, FQNEAQ (reference sequence). The V end lost 4 bases, the J end lost 3 bases, and 7 bases lay between the germline ends. The chain's CDR3 is CASSSPGYEQYF. The CDR3 DNA sequence: TGTGCCAGCAGCTCTCCGGGCTACGAGCAGTACTTC.

This clone was detected only a few times. The V and J genes are TRBV2 and TRBJ2-7; TRBD2 might be the D (6 bases). This CDR3 spans 14 amino acids. Per germline, CDR1 SNHLY and CDR2 FYNNEI. V was cut by 4 bases and J by 0 bases, with 10 bases left in between. The CDR3 DNA is TGTGCCAGCAGTGGCCAGCGGGCCTCCTACGAGCAGTACTTC. It codes for CASSGQRASYEQYF.

Turning to this clone: Being one base from a much bigger clone, this may be a read error. At the DNA level, this CDR3 is encoded by other sequences in the same sample as well. The rearrangement links TRBV19 to TRBJ1-1; D is ambiguous. Per the germline V gene, CDR1 is LNHDA and CDR2 is SQIVND (reference sequence). The CDR3 runs to 13 residues. V lost 6 bases to trimming and J lost 3 bases, with 11 bases between them. Here the CDR3 DNA reads TGTGCCAGTAGGGTTAGCCCGCACACTGAAGCTTTCTTT. Its protein is CASRVSPHTEAFF.

This chain links TRBV27 with TRBJ2-1, with a tentative D call TRBD1 (6 bases). Trimming cost V 3 bases and J 0 bases, with 24 bases left between them. CDR1 is MNHEY and CDR2 is SMNVEV in the germline V gene (reference sequence). The CDR3 loop spans 20 amino acids. CDR3 nucleotide sequence: TGTGCCAGCAGTTTGAGGGCTACAGGGATAGCATTCCTCTCCTACAATGAGCAGTTCTTC. As protein: CASSLRATGIAFLSYNEQFF.

The V and J genes are TRBV7-2 and TRBJ1-5; 7 bases fit TRBD1. This CDR3 spans 15 amino acids. The trim removed 4 bases at V and 6 bases at J, leaving 9 bases unmatched. Germline lookup yields CDR1 SGHTA and CDR2 FQGNSA. CDR3 protein: CASSSFDREGQPQHF. In nucleotides, the CDR3 is TGTGCCAGCAGCTCTTTCGACAGGGAGGGTCAGCCCCAGCATTTT.

Here the CDR3 reads CASSLWVPGGPGELFF. The CDR3 DNA reads TGTGCCAGCAGTTTATGGGTTCCTGGAGGCCCCGGGGAGCTGTTTTTT. The chain combines TRBV27 with TRBJ2-2, with D possibly TRBD2 on 5 matching bases. CDR1 is MNHEY, CDR2 SMNVEV, per germline (reference sequence). The CDR3 sequence is 16 residues long. V was pared by 1 base and J by 6 bases, with 15 bases between.

This chain joins TRBV14 and TRBJ2-1, with D perhaps TRBD2 (6 bases). Germline CDR1 SGHDN, CDR2 FVKESK. The CDR3 totals 14 residues. V was cut by 4 bases and J by 5 bases, with 12 bases left in between. The CDR3 reads CASSPRTTNNEQFF. The CDR3 bases are TGTGCCAGCAGCCCCCGGACTACGAACAATGAGCAGTTCTTC.

A remark on this clone: This probably arose from a read error, given a far larger clone one base away. This specimen includes other DNA sequences encoding the same CDR3. The rearrangement links TRBV6-6 to TRBJ1-2; 7 bases are shared with TRBD1. V shed 5 bases and J 1 base; nucleotides not matched to a gene: 4. CDR1 MNHNY and CDR2 SVGAGI come from the germline V gene (reference sequence). The CDR3 loop spans 14 amino acids. DNA of the CDR3: TGTGCCAGCAGTACCACAGGGGTTAACTATGGCTACACCTTC. Its protein is CASSTTGVNYGYTF.

As concerns this clone: The germline gene is not matched at one end of the junction; a read error may be the cause. This sequence joins TRBV2 and TRBJ2-4; 8 bases map to TRBD1. The CDR3 covers 14 residues. The germline CDR1 and CDR2 sequences are SNHLY and FYNNEI. The CDR3: CASSDSPQDRGRDF. CDR3 DNA: TGTGCCAGCAGTGATAGCCCCCAAGACAGGGGACGGGACTTC.

Remarks on this clone: This likely stems from a read error, as it lies one base from a far larger clone. The identical CDR3 is also encoded by other nucleotide sequences in the sample. This chain uses TRBV30 with TRBJ2-5, with a weak D call TRBD1 (5 bases). CDR1 and CDR2 from the germline V gene are GTSNPN and SVGIG (reference sequence). The CDR3 consists of 15 residues. The CDR3 coding sequence is TGTGCTTGGAGTGTACTCGGACACGGCCAAGAGACCCAGTACTTC. As protein: CAWSVLGHGQETQYF.

The CDR3 DNA follows: TGCAGCGTTGTCTGGGGACTAGCGGGAGCGTGGGGCACAGATACGCAGTATTTT. Residues: CSVVWGLAGAWGTDTQYF. V usage is TRBV29-1 and J usage is TRBJ2-3; 14 bases line up with TRBD2. Germline V lookup: CDR1 SQVTM, CDR2 ANQGSEA. V lost 4 bases to trimming and J lost 1 base; unmatched junction nucleotides: 10. CDR3 length: 18 amino acids.

The chain recombines TRBV23-1 with TRBJ2-7, with TRBD2 matching over 7 bases. TRBV23-1 is treated as an ORF (open reading frame) with a function not yet certain. V dropped 4 bases and J dropped 2; count of bases not matched to a gene: 5. The CDR3 runs to 14 residues. The CDR3 loop is CASSLSREAYEQYF. As DNA, the CDR3 is TGCGCCAGCAGTCTGAGCCGGGAGGCCTACGAGCAGTACTTC.

The chain couples TRBV6-5 to TRBJ2-5, with D possibly matching TRBD1 (5 bases). Matching the DNA end better, TRBJ2-7 makes the J call doubtful. Germline CDR1 MNHEY, CDR2 SVGAGI. The CDR3 contains 14 residues. The CDR3 sequence is CASSQGRQTYEQYF. The CDR3 bases are TGTGCCAGCAGCCAGGGCAGGCAAACCTACGAGCAGTACTTC.

This sequence joins TRBV7-2 and TRBJ2-7; 10 positions match TRBD2. This CDR3 comprises 12 residues. Germline CDR1 is SGHTA and CDR2 is FQGNSA. Losses at the gene ends were 0 bases for V and 12 bases for J; bases not matched to a gene: 2. This chain's CDR3 is CASSLASGRLYF. CDR3 DNA: TGTGCCAGCAGCTTAGCTAGCGGGAGGTTGTACTTC.

The chain has TRBV5-6 and TRBJ1-1; D gene uncertain. V lost 6 bases and J lost 4, with 13 bases in between. CDR1 is SGHDT and CDR2 is YYEEEE in the germline V gene. The CDR3 is made up of 13 amino acids. In DNA, the CDR3 is TGTGCCAGCATCACTCGGGGTGGCACTGAAGCTTTCTTT. Amino acid sequence: CASITRGGTEAFF.

The V gene is TRBV20-1, the J gene TRBJ1-4; D is undetermined. Germline V lookup: CDR1 DFQATT, CDR2 SNEGSKA (reference sequence). V was pared by 5 bases and J by 4 bases, with 5 bases between. The CDR3 contains 11 residues. The CDR3 nucleotides read TGCAGTGCTCCGGATAATGAAAAACTGTTTTTT. Translated: CSAPDNEKLFF.

The chain recombines TRBV19 with TRBJ2-2, with 8 bases fitting TRBD2. The CDR3 spans 14 residues. Trimming removed 8 bases from V and 4 bases from J; junction bases left unmatched: 6. CDR1 is LNHDA and CDR2 is SQIVND in the germline V gene (reference sequence). Written as DNA, the CDR3 is TGTGCCAGTTCGTCACGGGAGGGCACCGGGGAGCTGTTTTTT. Amino acid sequence: CASSSREGTGELFF.

The chain is built from TRBV9 and TRBJ2-1; TRBD1 is a possible D gene (6 bases). Germline V CDR1 and CDR2: SGDLS, YYNGEE. This CDR3 has 16 amino acids. Trimming stripped 1 base from V and 3 bases from J, with 14 bases between. The chain's CDR3 is CASSVSGTPDYNEQFF. CDR3 DNA: TGTGCCAGCAGCGTATCCGGGACACCGGACTACAATGAGCAGTTCTTC. Combining the CDR3 with reference TRBV9 and TRBJ2-1 gives the whole variable domain DSGVTQTPKHLITATGQRVTLRCSPRSGDLSVYWYQQSLDQGLQFLIQYYNGEERAKGNILERFSAQQFPDLHSELNLSSLELGDSALYFCASSVSGTPDYNEQFFGPGTRLTVL.